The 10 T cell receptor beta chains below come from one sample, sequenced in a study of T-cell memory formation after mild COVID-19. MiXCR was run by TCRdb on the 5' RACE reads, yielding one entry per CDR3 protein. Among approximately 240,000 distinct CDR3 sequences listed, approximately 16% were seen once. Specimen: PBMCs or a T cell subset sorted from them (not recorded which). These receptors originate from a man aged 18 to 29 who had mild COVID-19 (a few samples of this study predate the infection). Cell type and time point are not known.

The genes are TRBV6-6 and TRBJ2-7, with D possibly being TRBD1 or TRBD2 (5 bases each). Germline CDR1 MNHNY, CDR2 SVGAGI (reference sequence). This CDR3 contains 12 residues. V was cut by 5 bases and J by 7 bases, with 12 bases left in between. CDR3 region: CASSGLGEEQYF. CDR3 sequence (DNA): TGTGCCAGCAGTGGACTGGGGGAGGAGCAGTACTTC.

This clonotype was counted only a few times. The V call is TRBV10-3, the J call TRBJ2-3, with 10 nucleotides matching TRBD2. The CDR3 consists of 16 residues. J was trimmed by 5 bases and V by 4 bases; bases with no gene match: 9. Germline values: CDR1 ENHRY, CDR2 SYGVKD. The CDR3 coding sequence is TGTGCCATCAGTGTAAGAGCGGGGGGGCTTGGAGATACGCAGTATTTT. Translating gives CAISVRAGGLGDTQYF.

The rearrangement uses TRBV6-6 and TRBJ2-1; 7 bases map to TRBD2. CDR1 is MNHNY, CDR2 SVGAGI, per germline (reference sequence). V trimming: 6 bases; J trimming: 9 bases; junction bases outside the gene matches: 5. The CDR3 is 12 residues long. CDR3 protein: CASRPSGGEQFF. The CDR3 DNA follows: TGTGCCAGCAGACCTTCGGGGGGTGAGCAGTTCTTC.

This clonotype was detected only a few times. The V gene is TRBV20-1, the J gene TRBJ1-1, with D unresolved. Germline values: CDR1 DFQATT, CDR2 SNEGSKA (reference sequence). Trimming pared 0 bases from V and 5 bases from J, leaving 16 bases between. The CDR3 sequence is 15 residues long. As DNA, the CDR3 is TGCAGTGCTAGAGAGCCCTGGGGAGTCGGGACTGAAGCTTTCTTT. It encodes CSAREPWGVGTEAFF.

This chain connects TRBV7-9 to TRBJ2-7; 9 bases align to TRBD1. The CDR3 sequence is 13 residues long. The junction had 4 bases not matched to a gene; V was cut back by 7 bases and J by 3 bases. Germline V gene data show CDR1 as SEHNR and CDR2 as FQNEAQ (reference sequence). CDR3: CASKGQGRYEQYV. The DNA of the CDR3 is TGTGCCAGCAAAGGACAGGGGCGCTACGAGCAGTACGTC.

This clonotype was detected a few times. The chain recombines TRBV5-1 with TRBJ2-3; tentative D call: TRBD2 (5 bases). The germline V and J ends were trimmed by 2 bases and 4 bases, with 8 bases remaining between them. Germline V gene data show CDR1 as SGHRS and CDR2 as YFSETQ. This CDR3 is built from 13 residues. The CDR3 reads CASSFGEADTQYF. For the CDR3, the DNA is TGCGCCAGCAGCTTCGGGGAAGCAGATACGCAGTATTTT.

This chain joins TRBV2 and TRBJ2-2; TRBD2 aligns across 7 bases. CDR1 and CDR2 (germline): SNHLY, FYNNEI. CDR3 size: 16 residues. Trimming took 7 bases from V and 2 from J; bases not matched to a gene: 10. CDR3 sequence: CASTPRGESNTGELFF. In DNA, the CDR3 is TGTGCCAGCACCCCCCGGGGGGAATCAAACACCGGGGAGCTGTTTTTT. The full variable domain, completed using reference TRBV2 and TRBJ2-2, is EPEVTQTPSHQVTQMGQEVILRCVPISNHLYFYWYRQILGQKVEFLVSFYNNEISEKSEIFDDQFSVERPDGSNFTLKIRSTKLEDSAMYFCASTPRGESNTGELFFGEGSRLTVL.

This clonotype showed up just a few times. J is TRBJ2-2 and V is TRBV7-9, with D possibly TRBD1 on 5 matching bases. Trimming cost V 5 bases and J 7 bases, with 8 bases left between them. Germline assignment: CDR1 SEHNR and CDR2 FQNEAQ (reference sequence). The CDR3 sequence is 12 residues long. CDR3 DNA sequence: TGTGCCAGCAGCCCCCAGGGCGGGGAGCTGTTTTTT. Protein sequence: CASSPQGGELFF. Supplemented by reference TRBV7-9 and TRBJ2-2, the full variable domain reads DTGVSQNPRHKITKRGQNVTFRCDPISEHNRLYWYRQTLGQGPEFLTYFQNEAQLEKSRLLSDRFSAERPKGSFSTLEIQRTEQGDSAMYLCASSPQGGELFFGEGSRLTVL.

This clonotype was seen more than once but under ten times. DNA of the CDR3: TGCGCCAGCAGCTTGCTCTCGGACAGCCACCCGGGGGAGACCCAGTACTTC. Protein: CASSLLSDSHPGETQYF. This chain links TRBV5-1 with TRBJ2-5, with D tentatively TRBD1 (6 bases). V gave up 1 base and J gave up 5 bases, with 21 bases separating them. This CDR3 has 17 residues. The germline V gene has CDR1 SGHRS and CDR2 YFSETQ.

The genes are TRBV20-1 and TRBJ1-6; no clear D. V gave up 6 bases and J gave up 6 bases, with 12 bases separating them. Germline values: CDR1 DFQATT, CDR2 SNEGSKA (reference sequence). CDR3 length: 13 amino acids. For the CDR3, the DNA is TGCAGTGCCTTAAGTTGGGGTAATTCACCCCTCCACTTT. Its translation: CSALSWGNSPLHF.